A selection of T cell receptor beta chains follows, all from one sample in a study of neurological immune-mediated disorders. TCRdb re-called the 5' RACE reads through MiXCR, storing one row per CDR3 protein. The data hold roughly 44,000 distinct CDR3 sequences, with over 6% observed a single time. The sequenced sample consisted of CD4+ T cells from blood. The receptors were sampled from a woman aged 40 to 55 in good health. Both conserved end residues are part of each CDR3.

TRBV6-5	TRBJ2-1	CASTQTGSYNEQFF
TRBV27	TRBJ2-3	CASRGTSYSTDTQYF
TRBV12-3/TRBV12-4	TRBJ1-1	CASSLQPNTEAFF
TRBV5-1	TRBJ2-1	CASSRSGEKGNEQFF
TRBV5-1	TRBJ2-2	CASSLEAVNTGELFF
TRBV12-3/TRBV12-4	TRBJ1-2	CASSDRVSGYTF
TRBV6-5	TRBJ1-1	CASRYKSGGAEAFF
TRBV28	TRBJ2-3	CASSFGGGYADTQYF
TRBV7-2	TRBJ2-3	CASSRTSGSTDTQYF
TRBV5-1	TRBJ2-7	CASSAGVYEQYF
TRBV29-1	TRBJ1-3	CSAAQGAGNTIYF
TRBV5-4	TRBJ2-3	CASSLVGIDTQYF
TRBV6-5	TRBJ2-3	CASSYFLGSGTDTQYF
TRBV12-3/TRBV12-4	TRBJ1-2	CASSFPNYGYTF
TRBV27	TRBJ2-7	CASSRGQATYEQYF
TRBV28	TRBJ1-2	CASIGGKYGYTF
TRBV5-6	TRBJ1-2	CASSPSGYTF
TRBV6-5	TRBJ2-1	CASSQRGLAGNEQFF
TRBV4-3	TRBJ1-1	CASSQVPGANTEAFF
TRBV3-1	TRBJ2-7	CASSPSAGGAPYEQYF
TRBV12-3/TRBV12-4	TRBJ1-5	CASSSSGGQPQHF
TRBV3-1	TRBJ1-2	CASSPGQVGYTF
TRBV5-1	TRBJ2-5	CASSLEQGGETQYF
TRBV20-1	TRBJ2-1	CSARDWSNSYNEQFF
TRBV25-1	TRBJ1-4	CASSYTGTGFIGKLFF
TRBV24-1	TRBJ1-5	CATSETGTGVNQPQHF
TRBV7-8	TRBJ2-1	CASSFRDYEQFF
TRBV29-1	TRBJ2-2	CSAENPPWRETGELFF
TRBV6-2/TRBV6-3	TRBJ2-5	CASSYAPIGTQYF
TRBV3-1	TRBJ2-7	CASSRGGGLAYEQYF